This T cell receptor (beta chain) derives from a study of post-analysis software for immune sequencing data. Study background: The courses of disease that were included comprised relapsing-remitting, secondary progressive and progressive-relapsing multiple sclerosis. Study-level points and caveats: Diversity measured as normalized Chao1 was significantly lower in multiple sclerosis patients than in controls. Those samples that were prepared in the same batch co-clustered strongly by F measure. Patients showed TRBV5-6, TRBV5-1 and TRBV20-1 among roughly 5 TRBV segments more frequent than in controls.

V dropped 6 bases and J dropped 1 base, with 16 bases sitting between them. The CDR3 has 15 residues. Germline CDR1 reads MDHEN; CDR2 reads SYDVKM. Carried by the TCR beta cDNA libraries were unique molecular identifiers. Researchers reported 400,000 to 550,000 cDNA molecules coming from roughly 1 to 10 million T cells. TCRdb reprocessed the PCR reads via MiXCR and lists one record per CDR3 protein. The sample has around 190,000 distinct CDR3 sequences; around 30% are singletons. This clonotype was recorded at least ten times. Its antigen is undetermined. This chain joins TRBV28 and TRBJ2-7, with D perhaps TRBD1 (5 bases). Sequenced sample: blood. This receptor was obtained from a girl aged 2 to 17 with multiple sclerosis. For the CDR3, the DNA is TGTGCCAGCAGGACCGACAGAGCATTTTCCTACGAGCAGTACTTC. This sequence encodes CASRTDRAFSYEQYF.